This TCR beta chain was profiled in a study of T cell responses to AZD1222 COVID-19 vaccine. Study results and caveats: Clonal diversity may have been underestimated in mostly white British donors. No day 14 peak samples; only post-peak repertoires were characterized. Only a handful of people who got AZD1222 tested seropositive at baseline.

This CDR3 spans 13 amino acids. Germline loops: CDR1 SQVTM, CDR2 ANQGSEA. V lost 8 bases and J lost 0; bases outside the gene matches: 5. The data were produced by immunoSEQ multiplex PCR, yet TCRdb's version contains in-frame clones alone and is incomplete. The repertoire includes around 140,000 clones, about nine tenths of them detected once, and 6.9% sits in the top ten. Concerning this clone: Its antigen remains unidentified.

This specimen consisted of peripheral blood, obtained on day 0 of AZD1222 vaccination. This receptor was taken from an adult in good health. This rearrangement joins TRBV29-1 to TRBJ1-2, with TRBD1 matching 8 bases. CDR3 bases: TGCAGCTTCGGACAGGGAGCTAACTATGGCTACACCTTC. Amino acids: CSFGQGANYGYTF.